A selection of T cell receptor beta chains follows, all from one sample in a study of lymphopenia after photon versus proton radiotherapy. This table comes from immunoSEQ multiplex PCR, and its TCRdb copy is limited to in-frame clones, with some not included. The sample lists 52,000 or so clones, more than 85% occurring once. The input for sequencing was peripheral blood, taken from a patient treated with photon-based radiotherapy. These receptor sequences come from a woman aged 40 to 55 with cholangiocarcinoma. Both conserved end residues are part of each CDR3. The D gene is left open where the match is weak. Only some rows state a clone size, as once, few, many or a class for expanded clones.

CDR3: CASSRTGTSTGDRNTDTQYF
DNA: TGTGCCAGCAGCCGAACGGGAACTTCAACAGGGGACCGAAATACAGATACGCAGTATTTT
size: NA
V: TRBV14
J: TRBJ2-3
D: TRBD1

CDR3: CASSSGQRYEAFF
DNA: TGTGCCAGCAGCTCGGGACAGCGTTATGAAGCTTTCTTT
size: NA
V: TRBV7-9
J: TRBJ1-1
D: TRBD1

CDR3: CASSFTGPPYNEQFF
DNA: TGTGCCAGCAGCTTCACGGGGCCTCCCTACAATGAGCAGTTCTTC
size: NA
V: TRBV5-4
J: TRBJ2-1
D: NA

CDR3: CASSPSLILDTEAFF
DNA: TGTGCCAGCAGTCCTTCTTTAATTCTGGACACTGAAGCTTTCTTT
size: NA
V: TRBV28
J: TRBJ1-1
D: NA

CDR3: CASSLEGSPYNEQFF
DNA: TGCGCCAGCAGCTTGGAGGGGAGCCCCTACAATGAGCAGTTCTTC
size: NA
V: TRBV5-1
J: TRBJ2-1
D: NA

CDR3: CASSQSPNTEAFF
DNA: TGCGCCAGCAGCCAGAGCCCGAACACTGAAGCTTTCTTT
size: few
V: TRBV4-1
J: TRBJ1-1
D: NA

CDR3: CASSPGVGTTEAFF
DNA: TGCGCCAGCAGCCCAGGGGTCGGAACAACTGAAGCTTTCTTT
size: once
V: TRBV4-1
J: TRBJ1-1
D: NA

CDR3: CASSRQGYNEQFF
DNA: TGTGCCAGCAGCAGACAGGGGTACAATGAGCAGTTCTTC
size: NA
V: TRBV7-9
J: TRBJ2-1
D: TRBD1

CDR3: CASSLGTLETEAFF
DNA: TGCGCCAGCAGCCTCGGGACCCTAGAGACTGAAGCTTTCTTT
size: NA
V: TRBV5-1
J: TRBJ1-1
D: NA

CDR3: CASSYHRGGTNTEAFF
DNA: TGTGCCAGCAGTTATCATCGGGGGGGAACGAACACTGAAGCTTTCTTT
size: NA
V: TRBV5-8
J: TRBJ1-1
D: NA

CDR3: CASSEASALGYGYTF
DNA: TGTGCCAGCAGTGAAGCATCCGCCTTGGGCTATGGCTACACCTTC
size: NA
V: TRBV2
J: TRBJ1-2
D: NA

CDR3: CASTQMNTEAFF
DNA: TGTGCCAGCACCCAAATGAACACTGAAGCTTTCTTT
size: NA
V: TRBV6-6
J: TRBJ1-1
D: NA